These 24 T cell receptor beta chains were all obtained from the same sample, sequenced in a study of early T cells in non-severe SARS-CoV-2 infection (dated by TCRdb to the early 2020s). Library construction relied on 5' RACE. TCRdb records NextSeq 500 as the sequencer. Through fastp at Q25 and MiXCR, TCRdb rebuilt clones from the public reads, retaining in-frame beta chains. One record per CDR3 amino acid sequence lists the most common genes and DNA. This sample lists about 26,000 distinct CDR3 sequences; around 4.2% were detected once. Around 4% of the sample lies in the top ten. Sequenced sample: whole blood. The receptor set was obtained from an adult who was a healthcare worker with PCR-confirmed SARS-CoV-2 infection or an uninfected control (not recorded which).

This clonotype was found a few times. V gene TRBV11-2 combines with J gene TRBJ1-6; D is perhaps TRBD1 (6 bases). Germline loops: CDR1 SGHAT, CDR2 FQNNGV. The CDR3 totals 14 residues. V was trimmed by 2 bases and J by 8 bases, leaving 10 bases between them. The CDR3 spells CASSLRTDHSPLHF. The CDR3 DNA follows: TGTGCCAGCAGCTTAAGGACAGACCATTCACCCCTCCACTTT. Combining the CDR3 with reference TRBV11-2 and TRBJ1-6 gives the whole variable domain EAGVAQSPRYKIIEKRQSVAFWCNPISGHATLYWYQQILGQGPKLLIQFQNNGVVDDSQLPKDRFSAERLKGVDSTLKIQPAKLEDSAVYLCASSLRTDHSPLHFGNGTRLTVT.

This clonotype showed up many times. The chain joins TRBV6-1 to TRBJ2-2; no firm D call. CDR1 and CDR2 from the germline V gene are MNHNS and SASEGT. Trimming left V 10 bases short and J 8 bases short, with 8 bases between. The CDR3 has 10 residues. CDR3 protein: CATERGELFF. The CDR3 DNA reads TGTGCCACCGAGCGAGGGGAGCTGTTTTTT.

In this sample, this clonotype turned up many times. The CDR3 nucleotides are TGCAGTGCCACCATCCCTGGACAGCCTAGCAATCAGCCCCAGCATTTT. Amino acids: CSATIPGQPSNQPQHF. The rearrangement links TRBV20-1 to TRBJ1-5, with D perhaps matching TRBD1 (6 bases). CDR1 and CDR2 from the germline V gene are DFQATT and SNEGSKA (reference sequence). The CDR3 spans 16 residues. V was shortened by 6 bases and J by 0 bases, with 18 bases between the two germline ends.

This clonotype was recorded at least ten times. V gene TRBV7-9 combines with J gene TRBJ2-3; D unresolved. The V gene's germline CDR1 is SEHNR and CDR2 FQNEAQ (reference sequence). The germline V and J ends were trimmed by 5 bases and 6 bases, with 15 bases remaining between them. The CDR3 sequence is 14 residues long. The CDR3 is CASSTRLATDTQYF. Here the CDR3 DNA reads TGTGCCAGCAGCACGAGGTTAGCCACCGATACGCAGTATTTT. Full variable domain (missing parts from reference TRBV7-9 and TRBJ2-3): DTGVSQNPRHKITKRGQNVTFRCDPISEHNRLYWYRQTLGQGPEFLTYFQNEAQLEKSRLLSDRFSAERPKGSFSTLEIQRTEQGDSAMYLCASSTRLATDTQYFGPGTRLTVL.

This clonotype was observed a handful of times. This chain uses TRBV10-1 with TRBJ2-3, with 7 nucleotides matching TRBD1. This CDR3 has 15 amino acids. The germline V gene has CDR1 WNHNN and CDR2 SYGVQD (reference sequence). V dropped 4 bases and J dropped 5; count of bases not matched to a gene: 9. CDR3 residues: CASSGEGTVGDTQYF. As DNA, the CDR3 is TGCGCCAGCAGTGGTGAGGGGACAGTAGGAGATACGCAGTATTTT.

The DNA of the CDR3 is TGTGCCAGCAGTGACCGGGGGGCGACGCAGTATTTT. Translated: CASSDRGATQYF. This chain links TRBV2 with TRBJ2-3, with a possible D match to TRBD2 (7 bases). The CDR3 runs 12 residues. With 3 bases removed from V and 9 bases from J, the gap between germline ends came to 10 bases. Germline CDR1 and CDR2: SNHLY and FYNNEI.

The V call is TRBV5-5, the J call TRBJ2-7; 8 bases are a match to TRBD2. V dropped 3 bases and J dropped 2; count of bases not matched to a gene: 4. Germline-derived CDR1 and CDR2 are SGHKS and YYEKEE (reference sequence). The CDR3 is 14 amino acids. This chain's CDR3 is CASSSGLGTYEQYF. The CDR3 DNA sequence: TGTGCCAGCAGCTCGGGACTAGGCACCTACGAGCAGTACTTC.

This CDR3 reads CAWSRLGSSYEQYF. The CDR3 DNA reads TGTGCCTGGAGCAGACTAGGTAGCTCCTACGAGCAGTACTTC. V usage is TRBV30 and J usage is TRBJ2-7; D is possibly TRBD2 (6 bases). The CDR3 consists of 14 residues. V was shortened by 3 bases and J by 0 bases, with 12 bases between the two germline ends. Germline lookup yields CDR1 GTSNPN and CDR2 SVGIG (reference sequence).

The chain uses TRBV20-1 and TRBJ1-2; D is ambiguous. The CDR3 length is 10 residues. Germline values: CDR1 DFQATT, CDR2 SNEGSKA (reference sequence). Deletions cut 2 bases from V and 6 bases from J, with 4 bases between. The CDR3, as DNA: TGCAGTGCTAGAACAGATGGCTACACCTTC. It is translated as CSARTDGYTF.

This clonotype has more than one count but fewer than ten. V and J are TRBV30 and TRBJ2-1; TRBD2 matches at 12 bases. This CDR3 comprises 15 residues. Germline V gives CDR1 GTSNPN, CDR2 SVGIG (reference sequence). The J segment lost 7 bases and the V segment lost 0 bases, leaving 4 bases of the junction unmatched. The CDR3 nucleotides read TGTGCCTGGAGTGTACTCGGACTAGCGGGAAATGAGCAGTTCTTC. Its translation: CAWSVLGLAGNEQFF.

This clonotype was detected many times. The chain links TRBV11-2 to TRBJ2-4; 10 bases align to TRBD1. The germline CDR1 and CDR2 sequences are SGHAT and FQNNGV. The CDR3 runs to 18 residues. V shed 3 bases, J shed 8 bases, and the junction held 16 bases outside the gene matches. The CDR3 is CASSFPRLRDRGIDIQYF. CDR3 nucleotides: TGTGCCAGCAGCTTCCCCCGCCTCCGGGACAGGGGTATAGACATTCAGTACTTC.

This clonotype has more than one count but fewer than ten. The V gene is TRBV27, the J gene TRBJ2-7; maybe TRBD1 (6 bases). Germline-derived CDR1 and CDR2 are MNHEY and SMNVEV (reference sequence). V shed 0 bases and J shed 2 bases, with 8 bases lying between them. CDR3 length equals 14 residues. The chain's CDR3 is CASSLSTGAYEQYF. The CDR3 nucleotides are TGTGCCAGCAGTTTATCGACAGGAGCCTACGAGCAGTACTTC.

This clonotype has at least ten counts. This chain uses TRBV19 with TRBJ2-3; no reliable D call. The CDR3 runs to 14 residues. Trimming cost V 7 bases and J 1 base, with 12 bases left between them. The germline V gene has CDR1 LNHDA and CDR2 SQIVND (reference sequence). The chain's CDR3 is CASTSQPGTDTQYF. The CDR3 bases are TGTGCCAGTACCTCCCAGCCGGGCACAGATACGCAGTATTTT.

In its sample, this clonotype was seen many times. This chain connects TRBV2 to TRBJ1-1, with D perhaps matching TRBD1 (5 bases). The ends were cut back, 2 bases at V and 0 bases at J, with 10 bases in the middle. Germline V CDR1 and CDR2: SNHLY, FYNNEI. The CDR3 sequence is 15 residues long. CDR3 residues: CASSELGTLNTEAFF. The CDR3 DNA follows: TGTGCCAGCAGTGAATTAGGGACCTTGAACACTGAAGCTTTCTTT.

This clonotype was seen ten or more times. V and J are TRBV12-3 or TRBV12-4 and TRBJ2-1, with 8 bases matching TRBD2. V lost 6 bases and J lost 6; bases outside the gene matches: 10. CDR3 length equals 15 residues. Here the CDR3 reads CASSEGLAAPNEQFF. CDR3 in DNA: TGTGCCAGCAGCGAAGGACTAGCAGCCCCCAATGAGCAGTTCTTC.

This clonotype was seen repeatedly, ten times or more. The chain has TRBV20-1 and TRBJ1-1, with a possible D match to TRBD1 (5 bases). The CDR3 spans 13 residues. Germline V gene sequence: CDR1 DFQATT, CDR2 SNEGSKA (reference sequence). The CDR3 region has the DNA TGCAGCGCATGGGACCACAGAAACACTGAAGCTTTCTTT. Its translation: CSAWDHRNTEAFF.

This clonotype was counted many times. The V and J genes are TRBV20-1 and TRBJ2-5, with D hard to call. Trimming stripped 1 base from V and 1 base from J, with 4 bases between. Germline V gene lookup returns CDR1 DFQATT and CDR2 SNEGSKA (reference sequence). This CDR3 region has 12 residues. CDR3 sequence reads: CSARGSQETQYF. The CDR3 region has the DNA TGCAGTGCTAGAGGCAGCCAAGAGACCCAGTACTTC.

CDR3 sequence (DNA): TGTGCCAGCAGAGAAAGCGGGAGCCCAGAGACCCAGTACTTC. Its translation is CASRESGSPETQYF. The chain is built from TRBV27 and TRBJ2-5; 8 bases are shared with TRBD2. Germline V gene sequence: CDR1 MNHEY, CDR2 SMNVEV (reference sequence). V was pared by 6 bases and J by 4 bases, with 7 bases of the junction left unmatched. The CDR3 covers 14 residues.

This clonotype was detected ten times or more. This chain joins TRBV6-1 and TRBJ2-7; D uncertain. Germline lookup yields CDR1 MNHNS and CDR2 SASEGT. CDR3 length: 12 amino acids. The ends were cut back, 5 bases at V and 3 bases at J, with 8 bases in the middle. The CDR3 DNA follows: TGTGCCAGCAGTTGGACGGGCTACGAGCAGTACTTC. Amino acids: CASSWTGYEQYF.

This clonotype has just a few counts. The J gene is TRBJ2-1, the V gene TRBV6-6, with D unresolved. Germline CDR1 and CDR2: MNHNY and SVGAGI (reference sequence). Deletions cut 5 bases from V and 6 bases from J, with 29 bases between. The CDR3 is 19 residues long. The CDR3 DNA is TGTGCCAGCAGTGCGTCTATCGTCCCGTCTCTCCGGCCTGGCAATGAGCAGTTCTTC. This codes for CASSASIVPSLRPGNEQFF.

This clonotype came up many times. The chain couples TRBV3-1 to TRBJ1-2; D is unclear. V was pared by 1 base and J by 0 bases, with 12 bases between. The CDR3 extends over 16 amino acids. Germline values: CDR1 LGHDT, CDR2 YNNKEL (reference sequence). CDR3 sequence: CASSQGASDSNYGYTF. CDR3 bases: TGTGCCAGCAGCCAAGGAGCGAGCGATTCTAACTATGGCTACACCTTC.

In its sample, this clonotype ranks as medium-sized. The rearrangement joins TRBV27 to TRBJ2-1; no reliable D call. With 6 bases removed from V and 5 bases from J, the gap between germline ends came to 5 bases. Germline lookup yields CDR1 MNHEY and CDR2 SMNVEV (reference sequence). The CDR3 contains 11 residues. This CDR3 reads CASSLNNEQFF. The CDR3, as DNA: TGTGCCAGCAGCCTTAACAATGAGCAGTTCTTC.

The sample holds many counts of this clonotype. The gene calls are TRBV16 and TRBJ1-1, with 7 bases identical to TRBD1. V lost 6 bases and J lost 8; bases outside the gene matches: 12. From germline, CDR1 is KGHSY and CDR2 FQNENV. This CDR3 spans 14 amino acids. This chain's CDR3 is CASSRRGASREAFF. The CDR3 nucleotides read TGTGCCAGCAGTCGCAGGGGGGCCTCACGAGAAGCTTTCTTT.

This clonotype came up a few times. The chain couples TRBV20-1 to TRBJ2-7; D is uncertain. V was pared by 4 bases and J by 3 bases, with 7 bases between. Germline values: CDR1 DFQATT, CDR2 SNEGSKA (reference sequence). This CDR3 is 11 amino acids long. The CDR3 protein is CSATSDYEQYF. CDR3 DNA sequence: TGCAGTGCTACCTCGGACTACGAGCAGTACTTC.